This T cell receptor beta chain came from a study of low-dose radiotherapy and immunotherapy resistance in tumors. At the level of the study: With 1 Gy per fraction every two weeks, Cohort 2 accumulated 13 Gy across 26 weeks. Oral administration of aspirin 300 mg daily occurred for four cycles, commencing at cycle 1 day 1.

First-strand cDNA used TRAV- and TRBV-specific primers, covering alpha and beta chains. A constant-region primer paired with the V-primer adapter amplified TCRs over about 19 PCR cycles. In vitro transcription served to amplify the isolated mRNA. TCRdb itself ran the reads through MiXCR, one entry per CDR3 protein. The sample has under 90,000 distinct CDR3 sequences; roughly 30% are singletons. Time point noted: before trial treatment. Donors were treated with nivolumab, ipilimumab, aspirin, and low-dose cyclophosphamide and radiotherapy. Trimming removed 6 bases from V and 4 bases from J; junction bases left unmatched: 3. The CDR3 length is 15 residues. Germline assignment: CDR1 SNHLY and CDR2 FYNNEI. This clonotype was counted many times.

The chain joins TRBV2 to TRBJ2-1; 13 bases are a match to TRBD2. This receptor was identified in a female donor with ovarian cancer. This sample comprised PBMCs, obtained before treatment. CDR3 amino acids: CASRRLAGGYNEQFF. For the CDR3, the DNA is TGTGCCAGCAGGAGACTAGCGGGAGGTTACAATGAGCAGTTCTTC.